What follows is one T cell receptor (beta chain) and its context. No antigen is known for it. A read error may account for a junction end that differs from germline. These data come from a study of human T cells and chemical hapten exposure. Study in general: There were weekly diphenylcyclopropenone doses to the scalp for patients throughout the approximately 24-week study. Whole-study results and caveats: Expanded TCRs were compared with controls, and the expanded TCRs formed significantly more large CDR3 similarity clusters. Donors, who had alopecia, may show an immune response that differs from healthy people's.

A single record per CDR3 protein comes from TCRdb applying MiXCR to the RACE reads. The profile covers 95,000 to 150,000 distinct CDR3 sequences, with around 11% appearing a single time and approximately 2.5% taken by the ten largest. Time point noted: patch test 3, about 24 weeks after DPC sensitization. Treatment meaning: therapeutic diphenylcyclopropenone sensitization with weekly scalp DPC. This CDR3 contains 14 residues. Germline V lookup: CDR1 MNHEY, CDR2 SVGEGT. This receptor was identified in a woman between 50 and 59 years old with alopecia areata. Some clones in this sample may be carry-over from other donors' samples. This specimen was whole blood, taken in connection with sensitization to the hapten diphenylcyclopropenone (DPC). The chain employs TRBV6-2 or TRBV6-3 and TRBJ2-7; D tentatively fits TRBD1 or TRBD2 (6 bases each). CDR3: CASTSPTGAIEQNF. As DNA, the CDR3 is TGTGCCAGCACCTCTCCGACGGGGGCGATCGAGCAGAACTTC.